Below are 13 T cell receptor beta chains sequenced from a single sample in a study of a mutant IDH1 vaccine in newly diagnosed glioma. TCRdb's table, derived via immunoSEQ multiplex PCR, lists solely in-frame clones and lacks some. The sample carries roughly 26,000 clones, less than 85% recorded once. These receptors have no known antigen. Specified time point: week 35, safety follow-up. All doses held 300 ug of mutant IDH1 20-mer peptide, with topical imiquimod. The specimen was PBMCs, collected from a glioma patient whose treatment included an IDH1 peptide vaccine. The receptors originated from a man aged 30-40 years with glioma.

CDR3 region: CASSLAGLAGADTQYF. The CDR3 nucleotides read TGCGCCAGCAGCCTCGCGGGACTAGCGGGAGCAGATACGCAGTATTTT. V usage is TRBV5-1 and J usage is TRBJ2-3; 14 bases are shared with TRBD2. Germline V gives CDR1 SGHRS, CDR2 YFSETQ. This CDR3 is built from 16 residues. The V and J ends lost 4 bases and 4 bases, in that order; junction bases with no gene match: 5.

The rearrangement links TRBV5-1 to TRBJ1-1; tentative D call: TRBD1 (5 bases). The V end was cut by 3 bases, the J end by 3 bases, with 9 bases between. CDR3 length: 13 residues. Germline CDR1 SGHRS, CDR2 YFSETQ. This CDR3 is CASSYTQDTEAFF. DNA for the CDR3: TGCGCCAGCAGCTACACACAGGACACTGAAGCTTTCTTT.

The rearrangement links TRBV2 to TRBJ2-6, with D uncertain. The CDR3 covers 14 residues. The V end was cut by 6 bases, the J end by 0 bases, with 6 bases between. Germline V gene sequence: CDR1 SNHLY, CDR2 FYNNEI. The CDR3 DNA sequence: TGTGCCAGCAGCCAGAGCTCTGGGGCCAACGTCCTGACTTTC. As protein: CASSQSSGANVLTF.

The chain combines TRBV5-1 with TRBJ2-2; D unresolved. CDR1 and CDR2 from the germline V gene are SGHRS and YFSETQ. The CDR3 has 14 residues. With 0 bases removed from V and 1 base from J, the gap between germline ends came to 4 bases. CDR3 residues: CASSLGLNTGELFF. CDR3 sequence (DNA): TGCGCCAGCAGCTTGGGATTGAACACCGGGGAGCTGTTTTTT.

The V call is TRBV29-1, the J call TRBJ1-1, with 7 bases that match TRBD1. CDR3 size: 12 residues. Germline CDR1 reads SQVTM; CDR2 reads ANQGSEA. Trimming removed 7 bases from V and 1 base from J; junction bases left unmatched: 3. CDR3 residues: CSAGTANTEAFF. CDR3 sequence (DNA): TGCAGCGCCGGGACAGCGAACACTGAAGCTTTCTTT. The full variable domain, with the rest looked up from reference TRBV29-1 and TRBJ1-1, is SAVISQKPSRDICQRGTSLTIQCQVDSQVTMMFWYRQQPGQSLTLIATANQGSEATYESGFVIDKFPISRPNLTFSTLTVSNMSPEDSSIYLCSAGTANTEAFFGQGTRLTVV.

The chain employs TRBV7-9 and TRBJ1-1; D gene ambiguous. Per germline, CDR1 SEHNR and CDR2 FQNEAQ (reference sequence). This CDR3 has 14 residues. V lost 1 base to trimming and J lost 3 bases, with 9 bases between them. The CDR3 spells CASSLGSIDTEAFF. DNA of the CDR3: TGTGCCAGCAGCTTAGGGAGCATAGACACTGAAGCTTTCTTT.

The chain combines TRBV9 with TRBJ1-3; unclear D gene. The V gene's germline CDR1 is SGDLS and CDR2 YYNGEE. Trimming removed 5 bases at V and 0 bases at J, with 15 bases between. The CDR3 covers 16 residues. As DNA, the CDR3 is TGTGCCAGCAGTCATAGGCCGACCGACTCTGGAAACACCATATATTTT. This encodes CASSHRPTDSGNTIYF.

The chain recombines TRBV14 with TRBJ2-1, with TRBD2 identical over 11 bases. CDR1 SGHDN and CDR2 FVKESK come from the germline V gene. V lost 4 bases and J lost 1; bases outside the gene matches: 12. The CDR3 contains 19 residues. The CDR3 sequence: CASSPELAGVGISYNEQFF. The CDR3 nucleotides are TGTGCCAGCAGCCCGGAACTAGCGGGAGTTGGTATTTCCTACAATGAGCAGTTCTTC.

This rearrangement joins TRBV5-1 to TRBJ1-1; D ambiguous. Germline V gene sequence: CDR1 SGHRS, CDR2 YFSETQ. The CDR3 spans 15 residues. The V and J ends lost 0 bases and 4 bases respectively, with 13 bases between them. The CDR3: CASSLDSTPGTEAFF. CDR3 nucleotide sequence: TGCGCCAGCAGCTTGGACTCCACCCCGGGCACTGAAGCTTTCTTT.

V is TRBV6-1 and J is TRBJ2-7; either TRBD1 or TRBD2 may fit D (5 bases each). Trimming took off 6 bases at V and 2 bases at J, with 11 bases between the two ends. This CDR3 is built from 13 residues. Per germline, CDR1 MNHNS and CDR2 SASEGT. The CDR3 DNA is TGTGCCAGCAGCTCCGGGACGACCTACGAGCAGTACTTC. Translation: CASSSGTTYEQYF.

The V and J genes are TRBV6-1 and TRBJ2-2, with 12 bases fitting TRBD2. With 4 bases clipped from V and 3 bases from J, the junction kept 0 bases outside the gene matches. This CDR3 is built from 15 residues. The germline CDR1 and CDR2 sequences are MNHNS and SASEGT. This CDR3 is CASSGLAGDTGELFF. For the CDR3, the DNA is TGTGCCAGCAGTGGACTAGCGGGGGACACCGGGGAGCTGTTTTTT.

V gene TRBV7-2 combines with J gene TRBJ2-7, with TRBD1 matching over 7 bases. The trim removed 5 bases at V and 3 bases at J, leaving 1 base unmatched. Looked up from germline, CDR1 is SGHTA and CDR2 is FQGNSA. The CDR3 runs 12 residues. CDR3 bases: TGTGCCAGCAGCGGGGACAGCTACGAGCAGTACTTC. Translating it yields CASSGDSYEQYF.

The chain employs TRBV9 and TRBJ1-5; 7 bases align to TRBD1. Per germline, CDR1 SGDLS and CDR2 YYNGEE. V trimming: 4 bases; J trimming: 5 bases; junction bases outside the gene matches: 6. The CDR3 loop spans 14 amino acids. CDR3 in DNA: TGTGCCAGCAGCCCGGGGACAGAGGATCAGCCCCAGCATTTT. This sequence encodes CASSPGTEDQPQHF.